In this sample, the clone carrying this T cell receptor (beta chain) turned up a few times. Its antigen is as yet unknown. CDR3 size: 12 residues. Trimming stripped 1 base from V and 3 bases from J, with 4 bases between. Germline assignment: CDR1 SGHAT and CDR2 FQNNGV. This sample is drawn from a study of immune cell composition in non-small cell lung cancer. Overall study results and limits: Lung adenocarcinomas had lower top 10 clone scores and clonality than squamous tumours. In adenocarcinoma, maximal tumour-associated clone frequency tracked TIL tumour reactivity. Tumour TCR-beta clonality showed no significant link to smoking pack-years.

Assay used: immunoSEQ multiplex PCR; TCRdb lists only in-frame clones, some missing. The sample shows around 4,600 clones, around four fifths of them seen only once. The TCR comes from a human donor with non-small cell lung cancer. The material sequenced was lung tumor tissue. The chain combines TRBV11-2 with TRBJ2-7; D gene ambiguous. CDR3: CASSLASYEQYF. The CDR3 coding sequence is TGTGCCAGCAGCTTAGCCAGCTACGAGCAGTACTTC.